The TCR beta chain described here comes from a study of OX40 agonist ivuxolimab in advanced cancers. CDR3 length equals 15 residues. Germline CDR1 is LGHNA and CDR2 is YNFKEQ. About this clone: Germline and junction disagree at one end, which may indicate a read error. Other DNA sequences in this specimen translate into the identical CDR3.

Sequencing used immunoSEQ multiplex PCR; TCRdb keeps in-frame clones, though not all of them. Among around 18,000 clones listed, approximately 87% were seen once. The receptor's source is an adult with an advanced solid tumor such as melanoma, head and neck, liver or kidney cancer. The input for sequencing was CD4+ or CD8+ T cells sorted from blood, taken in a trial of the OX40 agonist ivuxolimab. V usage is TRBV4-2 and J usage is TRBJ2-7; the D gene could be TRBD1 or TRBD2 (6 bases each). This chain's CDR3 is CASSQEGGQSYEQYF. The CDR3 nucleotides read TGTGCCAGCAGCCAAGAGGGAGGACAGTCCTACGAGCAATACTTC.